This T cell receptor beta chain was obtained from a study of shared clonotypes between healthy human individuals. Points from the study as a whole: Naive CD4 clonotype sharing across a handful of donors was about 5%.

V lost 4 bases to trimming and J lost 5 bases, with 8 bases between them. The CDR3 runs 12 residues. Germline CDR1 and CDR2: KGHSH and LQKENI. Comment on this clone: What it binds is not known.

Healthy adults negative for HIV, lacking recent acute infections or vaccinations, served as donors. The method was immunoSEQ multiplex PCR; TCRdb's version includes in-frame clones alone and lacks a portion of them. The sample lists millions of clones; roughly 94% were seen once. The sequenced sample was naive CD4+ T cells sorted from blood. Subset denoted: CD45RA+ positively selected. V and J are TRBV18 and TRBJ1-2; D is unclear. This clonotype was sampled from a man aged 18 to 30 in good health. CDR3 region: CASSLQKYGYTF. DNA of the CDR3: TGTGCCAGCTCACTCCAGAAATATGGCTACACCTTC.